The rows below give T cell receptor beta chains drawn from one sample of a study of cytomegalovirus exposure and HLA in healthy donors. Method: immunoSEQ multiplex PCR; TCRdb's copy keeps in-frame clones and lacks some. Among 95,000 to 100,000 clones listed, about four fifths were seen once. The sequenced material came from PBMCs. These receptors came from a female donor in good health and CMV-seropositive. Each CDR3 is given with its conserved first and last residue. Fields, in order: clone size, J gene, D gene, V gene, CDR3 length, CDR3 protein, CDR3 DNA. The D gene is left open where the match is weak. The size of a clone is reported for some rows only, either as once, few or many, or as a class for expanded clones.

size: once; J: TRBJ1-2; D: NA; V: TRBV6-1; length: 11; CDR3: CASSLNYGYTF; DNA: TGTGCCAGCAGCCTTAACTATGGCTACACCTTC
size: few; J: TRBJ2-6; D: TRBD1; V: TRBV5-5; length: 15; CDR3: CASSSSPGTGDVLTF; DNA: TGTGCCAGCAGCTCGAGCCCCGGGACAGGGGACGTCCTGACTTTC
size: NA; J: TRBJ1-2; D: NA; V: TRBV7-9; length: 14; CDR3: CASSLVGGYYGYTF; DNA: TGTGCCAGCAGCTTAGTGGGGGGGTACTATGGCTACACCTTC
size: NA; J: TRBJ2-1; D: TRBD2; V: TRBV5-1; length: 17; CDR3: CASSLTLAGGLYNEQFF; DNA: TGCGCCAGCAGCTTGACTTTAGCGGGAGGGTTGTACAATGAGCAGTTCTTC
size: NA; J: TRBJ2-4; D: NA; V: TRBV27; length: 15; CDR3: CASSGRGGAGNIQYF; DNA: TGTGCCAGCAGTGGGAGGGGGGGCGCTGGAAACATTCAGTACTTC
size: NA; J: TRBJ1-3; D: NA; V: TRBV6-4; length: 13; CDR3: CASLRVFGNTIYF; DNA: TGTGCCAGCCTCCGGGTATTTGGAAACACCATATATTTT
size: few; J: TRBJ1-1; D: NA; V: TRBV4-1; length: 13; CDR3: CASSQVRETEAFF; DNA: TGCGCCAGCAGCCAAGTCCGTGAGACTGAAGCTTTCTTT
size: NA; J: TRBJ2-3; D: TRBD2; V: TRBV5-6; length: 19; CDR3: CASSLFTRKAGGPTDTQYF; DNA: TGTGCCAGCAGCTTGTTTACCCGAAAAGCGGGAGGGCCAACAGATACGCAGTATTTT
size: NA; J: TRBJ1-2; D: NA; V: TRBV2; length: 14; CDR3: CASSKDTQGYDYTF; DNA: TGTGCCAGCAGTAAGGACACCCAAGGGTATGACTACACCTTC
size: NA; J: TRBJ2-5; D: NA; V: TRBV16; length: 17; CDR3: CASSLTGRAYTQETQYF; DNA: TGTGCCAGCAGCTTGACGGGCAGGGCCTACACTCAAGAGACCCAGTACTTC
size: NA; J: TRBJ2-7; D: NA; V: TRBV4-2; length: 15; CDR3: CASSPRTGPTYEQYF; DNA: TGTGCCAGCAGTCCTAGAACAGGGCCCACCTACGAGCAGTACTTC
size: NA; J: TRBJ2-1; D: NA; V: TRBV2; length: 13; CDR3: CASSDRDYNEQFF; DNA: TGTGCCAGCAGTGACCGGGACTACAATGAGCAGTTCTTC
size: NA; J: TRBJ2-7; D: NA; V: TRBV19; length: 13; CDR3: CASSISQAYEQYF; DNA: TGTGCCAGTAGTATTTCGCAAGCTTACGAGCAGTACTTC
size: NA; J: TRBJ2-5; D: TRBD1; V: TRBV5-6; length: 14; CDR3: CASSRWTGLETQYF; DNA: TGTGCCAGCAGCAGGTGGACAGGATTGGAGACCCAGTACTTC
size: NA; J: TRBJ1-1; D: NA; V: TRBV9; length: 11; CDR3: CASSPDTEAFF; DNA: TGTGCCAGCAGCCCAGACACTGAAGCTTTCTTT
size: once; J: TRBJ1-4; D: NA; V: TRBV7-6; length: 17; CDR3: CASRPTLGSLTNEKLFF; DNA: TGTGCCAGCAGACCCACCCTGGGCAGCCTCACTAATGAAAAACTGTTTTTT
size: NA; J: TRBJ1-2; D: NA; V: TRBV7-9; length: 12; CDR3: CASSLASTVYTF; DNA: TGTGCCAGCAGCTTAGCGTCAACAGTCTACACCTTC
size: NA; J: TRBJ2-5; D: NA; V: TRBV5-1; length: 14; CDR3: CASSARQGGETQYF; DNA: TGCGCCAGCAGCGCCCGACAGGGAGGAGAGACCCAGTACTTC
size: NA; J: TRBJ2-1; D: TRBD2; V: TRBV19; length: 18; CDR3: CASSPKTSGVAIGNEQFF; DNA: TGTGCCAGTAGTCCCAAGACTAGCGGGGTTGCTATTGGCAATGAGCAGTTCTTC
size: few; J: TRBJ2-2; D: NA; V: TRBV6-4; length: 14; CDR3: CASSVAGNTGELFF; DNA: TGTGCCAGCAGTGTTGCAGGGAACACCGGGGAGCTGTTTTTT
size: NA; J: TRBJ1-5; D: NA; V: TRBV28; length: 12; CDR3: CASRRHSLPQHF; DNA: TGTGCCAGCCGACGACATTCCTTGCCCCAGCATTTT
size: once; J: TRBJ1-3; D: NA; V: TRBV9; length: 15; CDR3: CASSVAGEEGNTIYF; DNA: TGTGCCAGCAGCGTAGCAGGGGAAGAAGGAAACACCATATATTTT
size: NA; J: TRBJ2-3; D: NA; V: TRBV9; length: 15; CDR3: CASSVELEVPDTQYF; DNA: TGTGCCAGCAGCGTAGAACTAGAAGTGCCAGATACGCAGTATTTT
size: few; J: TRBJ2-7; D: NA; V: TRBV7-8; length: 12; CDR3: CASSQRRDEQYF; DNA: TGTGCCAGCAGCCAGAGGCGGGACGAGCAGTACTTC
size: NA; J: TRBJ2-1; D: NA; V: TRBV7-6; length: 14; CDR3: CASSFRGGDNEQFF; DNA: TGTGCCAGCAGCTTTCGAGGGGGGGACAATGAGCAGTTCTTC
size: NA; J: TRBJ1-1; D: NA; V: TRBV27; length: 16; CDR3: CASSGLGGPSGTEAFF; DNA: TGTGCCAGCAGTGGGTTAGGGGGTCCTTCGGGCACTGAAGCTTTCTTT
size: NA; J: TRBJ2-7; D: NA; V: TRBV13; length: 15; CDR3: CASSLEGGGTYEQYF; DNA: TGTGCCAGCAGCTTAGAGGGAGGGGGGACCTACGAGCAGTACTTC
size: NA; J: TRBJ1-1; D: NA; V: TRBV28; length: 13; CDR3: CASSLQQPTEAFF; DNA: TGTGCCAGCAGTTTACAACAGCCCACTGAAGCTTTCTTT
size: NA; J: TRBJ2-7; D: NA; V: TRBV7-2; length: 14; CDR3: CASSLSGSSYEQYF; DNA: TGTGCCAGCAGCTTATCAGGAAGCTCCTACGAGCAGTACTTC
size: NA; J: TRBJ1-1; D: NA; V: TRBV29-1; length: 13; CDR3: CSVLQGRGTEAFF; DNA: TGCAGCGTCCTGCAGGGGAGGGGCACTGAAGCTTTCTTT
size: NA; J: TRBJ2-5; D: NA; V: TRBV5-1; length: 14; CDR3: CASSLGVRGETQYF; DNA: TGCGCCAGCAGCTTGGGGGTAAGGGGAGAGACCCAGTACTTC
size: few; J: TRBJ2-2; D: NA; V: TRBV6-6; length: 15; CDR3: CASSQGSRNTGELFF; DNA: TGTGCCAGCAGTCAAGGATCTAGAAATACCGGGGAGCTGTTTTTT
size: NA; J: TRBJ2-3; D: NA; V: TRBV20-1; length: 11; CDR3: CSASGEDTQYF; DNA: TGCAGTGCTTCGGGGGAGGATACGCAGTATTTT
size: NA; J: TRBJ1-5; D: TRBD1; V: TRBV27; length: 15; CDR3: CASRLGQSVNQPQHF; DNA: TGTGCCAGCAGATTGGGACAGTCGGTCAATCAGCCCCAGCATTTT
size: NA; J: TRBJ2-3; D: NA; V: TRBV4-1; length: 16; CDR3: CASSYQGGAVTDTQYF; DNA: TGCGCCAGCAGCTACCAAGGAGGGGCGGTGACAGATACGCAGTATTTT
size: NA; J: TRBJ1-1; D: NA; V: TRBV15; length: 15; CDR3: CATSRDVRGGTEAFF; DNA: TGTGCCACCAGCAGAGATGTAAGGGGGGGCACTGAAGCTTTCTTT
size: NA; J: TRBJ2-5; D: NA; V: TRBV9; length: 14; CDR3: CASSGGTGYETQYF; DNA: TGTGCCAGCAGCGGTGGGACTGGCTATGAGACCCAGTACTTC
size: NA; J: TRBJ1-2; D: TRBD1; V: TRBV19; length: 15; CDR3: CASSMAGQGIRGYTF; DNA: TGTGCCAGTAGTATGGCGGGACAGGGGATACGTGGCTACACCTTC
size: NA; J: TRBJ2-5; D: TRBD1; V: TRBV5-1; length: 15; CDR3: CASSLVSGTGGTQYF; DNA: TGCGCCAGCAGCTTGGTCTCTGGGACAGGCGGGACCCAGTACTTC
size: NA; J: TRBJ2-7; D: TRBD2; V: TRBV5-1; length: 18; CDR3: CASSLNTGGSTNIGEQYF; DNA: TGCGCCAGCAGCTTGAATACTGGCGGGAGCACCAATATTGGCGAGCAGTACTTC
size: NA; J: TRBJ2-5; D: NA; V: TRBV9; length: 13; CDR3: CASSLPGEETQYF; DNA: TGTGCCAGCAGCCTCCCGGGAGAAGAGACCCAGTACTTC
size: NA; J: TRBJ2-1; D: NA; V: TRBV7-8; length: 17; CDR3: CASSLHPPGRDYNEQFF; DNA: TGTGCCAGCAGCCTACACCCCCCGGGCAGGGATTACAATGAGCAGTTCTTC
size: few; J: TRBJ1-2; D: NA; V: TRBV5-1; length: 14; CDR3: CASKDPYRVIGYTF; DNA: TGCGCCAGCAAAGACCCTTACAGGGTAATCGGCTACACCTTC
size: once; J: TRBJ1-1; D: NA; V: TRBV6-5; length: 11; CDR3: CASRERTEAFF; DNA: TGTGCCAGCAGGGAGAGGACTGAAGCTTTCTTT
size: NA; J: TRBJ2-1; D: NA; V: TRBV29-1; length: 11; CDR3: CSVEGGEVQFF; DNA: TGCAGCGTTGAAGGGGGCGAGGTGCAGTTCTTC
size: NA; J: TRBJ1-1; D: NA; V: TRBV6-1; length: 14; CDR3: CASSEVVGNTEAFF; DNA: TGTGCCAGCAGTGAAGTGGTGGGCAACACTGAAGCTTTCTTT
size: NA; J: TRBJ2-3; D: TRBD2; V: TRBV25-1; length: 18; CDR3: CASSEFGLAGISTDTQYF; DNA: TGTGCCAGCAGTGAATTCGGACTAGCGGGGATTAGCACAGATACGCAGTATTTT
size: few; J: TRBJ2-6; D: NA; V: TRBV7-6; length: 16; CDR3: CAGSMKRGPGANVLTF; DNA: TGTGCCGGCAGCATGAAAAGGGGTCCTGGGGCCAACGTCCTGACTTTC
size: NA; J: TRBJ1-1; D: NA; V: TRBV6-5; length: 14; CDR3: CASSYPGGLTEAFF; DNA: TGTGCCAGCAGTTACCCCGGGGGACTCACTGAAGCTTTCTTT
size: NA; J: TRBJ2-2; D: NA; V: TRBV9; length: 13; CDR3: CASSGTHTGELFF; DNA: TGTGCCAGCAGCGGTACACACACCGGGGAGCTGTTTTTT
size: NA; J: TRBJ2-7; D: NA; V: TRBV13; length: 13; CDR3: CASSFGQGYEQYF; DNA: TGTGCCAGCAGCTTCGGCCAGGGGTACGAGCAGTACTTC
size: once; J: TRBJ1-2; D: NA; V: TRBV29-1; length: 10; CDR3: CSVDRDGYTF; DNA: TGCAGCGTTGACAGGGATGGCTACACCTTC
size: NA; J: TRBJ1-1; D: NA; V: TRBV29-1; length: 13; CDR3: CSIVSGPRVEAFF; DNA: TGCAGCATTGTGTCAGGGCCCCGAGTTGAAGCTTTCTTT
size: few; J: TRBJ1-1; D: NA; V: TRBV5-4; length: 12; CDR3: CASSVPGRSAFF; DNA: TGTGCCAGCAGCGTTCCTGGGAGGTCAGCTTTCTTT
size: NA; J: TRBJ2-7; D: TRBD1; V: TRBV29-1; length: 14; CDR3: CSVLRRDRGNEQYF; DNA: TGCAGCGTTCTACGCCGGGACAGGGGGAACGAGCAGTACTTC
size: once; J: TRBJ1-1; D: TRBD1; V: TRBV19; length: 14; CDR3: CASSQRTGNTEAFF; DNA: TGTGCCAGTAGTCAACGGACAGGGAACACTGAAGCTTTCTTT
size: NA; J: TRBJ2-1; D: TRBD1; V: TRBV27; length: 15; CDR3: CASSSRDSSYNEQFF; DNA: TGTGCCAGCAGTTCTAGGGACAGCTCCTACAATGAGCAGTTCTTC
size: NA; J: TRBJ2-2; D: TRBD2; V: TRBV6-5; length: 15; CDR3: CASNERGANTGELFF; DNA: TGTGCCAGCAACGAGCGGGGGGCGAACACCGGGGAGCTGTTTTTT
size: NA; J: TRBJ2-3; D: NA; V: TRBV7-2; length: 14; CDR3: CASSRGGGTDTQYF; DNA: TGTGCCAGCAGCCGGGGTGGCGGCACAGATACGCAGTATTTT
size: NA; J: TRBJ2-2; D: TRBD1; V: TRBV14; length: 17; CDR3: CASSPPETGSATGELFF; DNA: TGTGCCAGCAGCCCCCCCGAGACAGGGAGCGCGACCGGGGAGCTGTTTTTT